Listed here are 21 T cell receptor beta chains from one sample, sequenced in a study of Ad26.COV2.S vaccination and SARS-CoV-2 variants. Libraries were prepared by immunoSEQ multiplex PCR; TCRdb keeps only in-frame clonotypes and omits some of them. The data contain approximately 300,000 clones, around 83% of them singletons. Stated treatment: some 19 received Ad26.COV2.S at low or high dose, single or two shots; about five received placebo; per-sample allocation not given. Specimens were obtained on day 63 following the first vaccine or placebo injection. The sequences come from peripheral blood, collected in a trial of Ad26.COV2.S vaccine versus placebo. The receptors were sampled from a person aged 18-65 years who received the Ad26.COV2.S COVID-19 vaccine or a placebo.

This clone turned up a few times. The CDR3 bases are TGTGCCAGCAGCTCCGGACATCCCCCTAACACTGAAGCTTTCTTT. It is translated as CASSSGHPPNTEAFF. The chain has TRBV7-2 and TRBJ1-1; a possible D gene is TRBD1 (5 bases). From germline, CDR1 is SGHTA and CDR2 FQGNSA. V lost 4 bases and J lost 2, with 14 bases in between. This CDR3 comprises 15 residues.

The rearrangement links TRBV3-1 (or the pseudogene TRBV3-2) to TRBJ2-7; possible D gene TRBD2, 5 bases. The V end was cut by 7 bases, the J end by 4 bases, with 11 bases between. The CDR3 spans 12 residues. The V gene's germline CDR1 is LGHDT and CDR2 YNNKEL (reference sequence). The CDR3 protein is CASTSRGYEQYF. DNA for the CDR3: TGTGCCAGCACCTCCCGAGGGTACGAGCAGTACTTC.

The V and J genes are TRBV10-3 and TRBJ2-5; tentatively, D is TRBD2 (5 bases). Germline V CDR1 and CDR2: ENHRY, SYGVKD. Trimming cost V 4 bases and J 5 bases, with 8 bases left between them. The CDR3 runs 12 residues. The CDR3 loop reads CAISGERETQYF. CDR3 DNA: TGTGCCATCAGTGGGGAGAGGGAGACCCAGTACTTC.

V gene TRBV11-2 combines with J gene TRBJ2-3; D perhaps matches TRBD2 (6 bases). Per the germline V gene, CDR1 is SGHAT and CDR2 is FQNNGV. The CDR3 covers 18 residues. With 5 bases removed from V and 0 bases from J, the gap between germline ends came to 21 bases. The CDR3 nucleotides read TGTGCCAGCAGCCCCGGAGGCGGTGGGGGGAAAAGCACAGATACGCAGTATTTT. Its protein is CASSPGGGGGKSTDTQYF.

This clone was seen only a few times. The chain employs TRBV3-1 (or the pseudogene TRBV3-2) and TRBJ1-2, with D maybe TRBD1 (5 bases). The CDR3 runs 13 residues. Trimming stripped 0 bases from V and 5 bases from J, with 7 bases between. Germline lookup yields CDR1 LGHDT and CDR2 YNNKEL (reference sequence). The CDR3 sequence: CASSQDSGYGYTF. CDR3 DNA: TGTGCCAGCAGCCAAGATTCAGGGTATGGCTACACCTTC.

This clone was observed a single time. This chain joins TRBV5-1 and TRBJ2-2; possible D gene TRBD1, 5 bases. The CDR3 length is 14 residues. Germline V lookup: CDR1 SGHRS, CDR2 YFSETQ. Between the trimmed V and J ends, which lost 3 bases and 7 bases, there was a span of 13 bases. CDR3 sequence: CASSSPAGHGELFF. The CDR3 region has the DNA TGCGCCAGCAGCTCGCCGGCAGGGCACGGGGAGCTGTTTTTT.

The V and J genes are TRBV9 and TRBJ2-2; 11 positions agree with TRBD2. Germline assignment: CDR1 SGDLS and CDR2 YYNGEE. With 4 bases clipped from V and 7 bases from J, the junction kept 6 bases outside the gene matches. The CDR3 covers 15 residues. The CDR3 region is CASSPFSGGGGELFF. The CDR3 DNA follows: TGTGCCAGCAGCCCGTTTAGCGGGGGGGGCGGGGAGCTGTTTTTT.

The J gene is TRBJ1-2, the V gene TRBV7-2; no firm D call. Germline CDR1 and CDR2: SGHTA and FQGNSA. This CDR3 is built from 14 residues. Trimming pared 0 bases from V and 6 bases from J, leaving 11 bases between. CDR3 loop: CASSLAARGDGYTF. The CDR3 coding sequence is TGTGCCAGCAGCTTAGCAGCGAGAGGTGATGGCTACACCTTC.

This clone was counted a single time. This sequence joins TRBV11-2 and TRBJ2-3, with 8 bases that match TRBD1. With 4 bases clipped from V and 3 bases from J, the junction kept 9 bases outside the gene matches. Germline CDR1 is SGHAT and CDR2 is FQNNGV. The CDR3 consists of 16 residues. The CDR3 is CASSSQGQVVTDTQYF. In DNA, the CDR3 is TGTGCCAGCAGCTCACAGGGACAGGTAGTGACAGATACGCAGTATTTT.

This chain links TRBV29-1 with TRBJ2-3; possible D gene TRBD1, 7 bases. Germline CDR1 and CDR2: SQVTM and ANQGSEA. V lost 5 bases and J 2 bases, leaving 17 bases between the germline ends. This CDR3 region has 15 residues. CDR3 nucleotides: TGCAGCGTTTTACCTCGACAGGGACTCACAGATACGCAGTATTTT. This translates into CSVLPRQGLTDTQYF.

This clone has only one observation. The chain carries TRBV18 and TRBJ1-4; D is unresolved. The CDR3 spans 13 residues. Trimming shortened V by 2 bases and J by 5 bases, and 6 bases separated the two germline ends. The V gene's germline CDR1 is KGHSH and CDR2 LQKENI. The CDR3 bases are TGTGCCAGCTCACCAGGGTTGAATGAAAAACTGTTTTTT. Its protein is CASSPGLNEKLFF.

The V and J genes are TRBV3-1 (or the pseudogene TRBV3-2) and TRBJ1-3; D remains ambiguous. CDR1 and CDR2 (germline): LGHDT, YNNKEL (reference sequence). The CDR3 length is 15 residues. Trimming took 0 bases from V and 2 from J, leaving 8 bases between them. The DNA for the CDR3 is TGTGCCAGCAGCCAAGATCGAGGAACTGGAAACACCATATATTTT. Its protein product is CASSQDRGTGNTIYF.

This clone appeared once. This chain uses TRBV12-5 with TRBJ1-3, with 7 bases lining up with TRBD1. V was pared by 6 bases and J by 3 bases, with 8 bases of the junction left unmatched. Germline V lookup: CDR1 LGHNT, CDR2 FRNRAP. CDR3 length: 15 amino acids. The CDR3 is CASGPRQGYGNTIYF. Written as DNA, the CDR3 is TGTGCTAGTGGCCCTCGACAGGGATATGGAAACACCATATATTTT.

The chain couples TRBV21-1 to TRBJ1-6. TRBV21-1 is noted as a pseudogene. The CDR3 covers 15 residues. This CDR3 is CASSEKRGGRQNLHF. The DNA for the CDR3 is TGTGCCAGCAGCGAAAAGAGGGGCGGCCGACAAAACCTCCACTTT.

The rearrangement links TRBV5-1 to TRBJ2-2; 11 bases agree with TRBD2. The CDR3 runs 16 residues. From germline, CDR1 is SGHRS and CDR2 YFSETQ. V dropped 4 bases and J dropped 6; count of bases not matched to a gene: 8. CDR3 protein: CASSRSSGGQSGELFF. The DNA for the CDR3 is TGCGCCAGCAGCCGGTCTAGCGGGGGGCAATCCGGGGAGCTGTTTTTT.

The chain has TRBV29-1 and TRBJ2-2; 7 positions agree with TRBD1. The CDR3 totals 13 residues. J lost 7 bases, V lost 4 bases, and 6 bases had no gene match. Germline V gene sequence: CDR1 SQVTM, CDR2 ANQGSEA. The DNA for the CDR3 is TGCAGCGTTGGTAGGGGGCTTGGCGGGGAGCTGTTTTTT. It translates to CSVGRGLGGELFF.

The V gene is TRBV5-4, the J gene TRBJ2-7, with 8 bases identical to TRBD1. With V trimmed by 3 bases and J by 3 bases, 8 bases remained unmatched. The CDR3 spans 15 residues. The germline gives CDR1 SGHNT, CDR2 YYREEE (reference sequence). The CDR3 reads CASSSRTGTFYEQYF. The CDR3 nucleotides are TGTGCCAGCAGCTCGAGGACAGGGACCTTCTACGAGCAGTACTTC.

The chain employs TRBV6-6 and TRBJ2-1; D possibly corresponds to TRBD1 (5 bases). V lost 6 bases, J lost 7 bases, and 13 bases lay in between. CDR1 MNHNY and CDR2 SVGAGI come from the germline V gene (reference sequence). The CDR3 contains 13 residues. The CDR3 sequence is CASSSRRENEQFF. CDR3 coding DNA: TGTGCCAGCAGCTCCCGCAGGGAAAATGAGCAGTTCTTC.

This chain links TRBV11-2 with TRBJ1-1; 7 bases line up with TRBD1. Germline V gives CDR1 SGHAT, CDR2 FQNNGV. This CDR3 is built from 15 residues. J lost 0 bases, V lost 5 bases, and 6 bases had no gene match. The CDR3 sequence: CASSLRDRMNTEAFF. Written as DNA, the CDR3 is TGTGCCAGCAGCCTACGGGACAGAATGAACACTGAAGCTTTCTTT.

The CDR3: CASSWVLRGTEAFF. The CDR3 DNA is TGTGCCAGCAGCTGGGTTCTCCGGGGGACTGAAGCTTTCTTT. The rearrangement uses TRBV7-2 and TRBJ1-1; D might be TRBD1 (5 bases). V lost 4 bases, J lost 5 bases, and 14 bases lay in between. The germline gives CDR1 SGHTA, CDR2 FQGNSA. This CDR3 spans 14 amino acids. The full variable domain, completed using reference TRBV7-2 and TRBJ1-1, is GAGVSQSPSNKVTEKGKDVELRCDPISGHTALYWYRQSLGQGLEFLIYFQGNSAPDKSGLPSDRFSAERTGGSVSTLTIQRTQQEDSAVYLCASSWVLRGTEAFFGQGTRLTVV.

This sequence joins TRBV7-2 and TRBJ2-3, with unresolved D. Germline values: CDR1 SGHTA, CDR2 FQGNSA. Trimming stripped 5 bases from V and 1 base from J, with 13 bases between. The CDR3 consists of 15 residues. CDR3 sequence (DNA): TGTGCCAGCAGCCCACGGTTTACAGGCACAGATACGCAGTATTTT. This encodes CASSPRFTGTDTQYF.